The 31 T cell receptor beta chains below all came from one sample that was sequenced in a study of cytomegalovirus exposure and HLA in healthy donors. Primers: 60 Vbeta forward and 13 Jbeta reverse. Sequencing used immunoSEQ multiplex PCR; TCRdb keeps in-frame clones, though not all of them. This table has 65,000 to 90,000 clones, around three quarters appearing once. Sample: PBMCs. The receptors shown here come from a man aged 25 to 45 in good health and CMV-seronegative.

As DNA, the CDR3 is TGTGCCACCAGCAGAGCACAGGGCGTAACAGGCTACACCTTC. Protein: CATSRAQGVTGYTF. J is TRBJ1-2 and V is TRBV15; TRBD1 is a possible D gene (6 bases). Between the trimmed V and J ends, which lost 1 base and 8 bases, there was a span of 14 bases. Germline V gene lookup returns CDR1 LNHNV and CDR2 YYDKDF (reference sequence). The length of the CDR3 is 14 residues.

This clone has just one count. The rearrangement links TRBV7-2 to TRBJ1-1, with D hard to call. V gave up 1 base and J gave up 1 base, with 13 bases separating them. Per the germline V gene, CDR1 is SGHTA and CDR2 is FQGNSA. This CDR3 contains 16 residues. CDR3 region: CASSLVYGRRNTEAFF. In DNA form, the CDR3 reads TGTGCCAGCAGCTTAGTATACGGAAGGAGGAACACTGAAGCTTTCTTT.

The chain combines TRBV27 with TRBJ1-4; perhaps TRBD1 as D (5 bases). The CDR3 sequence is 14 residues long. Per the germline V gene, CDR1 is MNHEY and CDR2 is SMNVEV (reference sequence). V shed 0 bases and J shed 8 bases, with 10 bases lying between them. The CDR3 nucleotides are TGTGCCAGCAGTTTATCGACGGGGGACGAAAAACTGTTTTTT. As protein: CASSLSTGDEKLFF.

The rearrangement joins TRBV30 to TRBJ2-3; D is uncertain. The CDR3 consists of 14 residues. V was shortened by 1 base and J by 5 bases, with 13 bases between the two germline ends. Germline CDR1 is GTSNPN and CDR2 is SVGIG (reference sequence). The CDR3 region is CAWSGLYRGDTQYF. CDR3 DNA sequence: TGTGCCTGGAGTGGACTGTACCGAGGAGATACGCAGTATTTT.

The rearrangement links TRBV30 to TRBJ1-5, with D unclear. There are 13 residues in the CDR3. From germline, CDR1 is GTSNPN and CDR2 SVGIG (reference sequence). Trimming cost V 1 base and J 5 bases, with 9 bases left between them. CDR3 in amino acids: CAWSAERDQPQHF. In DNA form, the CDR3 reads TGTGCCTGGAGTGCTGAGAGGGATCAGCCCCAGCATTTT.

This clone appeared a few times. The rearrangement uses TRBV2 and TRBJ1-5; possible D gene TRBD1, 6 bases. Trimming stripped 3 bases from V and 2 bases from J, with 8 bases between. CDR1 SNHLY and CDR2 FYNNEI come from the germline V gene. The CDR3 loop spans 14 amino acids. CDR3 coding DNA: TGTGCCAGCAGTGACAGGGGCGGCAATCAGCCCCAGCATTTT. Translation: CASSDRGGNQPQHF. The full variable domain, with the rest looked up from reference TRBV2 and TRBJ1-5, is EPEVTQTPSHQVTQMGQEVILRCVPISNHLYFYWYRQILGQKVEFLVSFYNNEISEKSEIFDDQFSVERPDGSNFTLKIRSTKLEDSAMYFCASSDRGGNQPQHFGDGTRLSIL.

This clone was detected only once. The gene calls are TRBV6-6 and TRBJ1-2; D gene unclear. V was clipped by 7 bases and J by 8 bases, with 11 bases between them. Germline CDR1 and CDR2: MNHNY and SVGAGI (reference sequence). The CDR3 totals 11 residues. Here the CDR3 reads CASKRESGYTF. As DNA, the CDR3 is TGTGCCAGCAAACGGGAGTCGGGCTACACCTTC.

In its sample, this clone was seen once. V is TRBV4-1 and J is TRBJ2-7, with 10 bases lining up with TRBD1. The V and J ends lost 1 base and 6 bases, in that order; junction bases with no gene match: 3. The CDR3 is 14 residues long. Per germline, CDR1 MGHRA and CDR2 YSYEKL. The CDR3 here is CASSQVGTGVEQYF. CDR3 coding DNA: TGCGCCAGCAGCCAAGTAGGGACAGGGGTCGAGCAGTACTTC.

The chain combines TRBV6-5 with TRBJ2-7; 9 bases map to TRBD1. Trimming at V came to 2 bases and at J to 2 bases, leaving 1 base not matched to a gene. This CDR3 spans 14 amino acids. The V gene's germline CDR1 is MNHEY and CDR2 SVGAGI. The CDR3 is CASSYNRGPYEQYF. The CDR3 DNA reads TGTGCCAGCAGTTACAACAGGGGGCCCTACGAGCAGTACTTC.

This clone was recorded only once. The V call is TRBV15, the J call TRBJ1-1; the D gene is possibly TRBD1 (6 bases). Trimming shortened V by 0 bases and J by 8 bases, and 10 bases separated the two germline ends. Germline-derived CDR1 and CDR2 are LNHNV and YYDKDF (reference sequence). The CDR3 has 13 residues. The CDR3 DNA reads TGTGCCACCAGCAGAGATCGACAGGCCGAAGCTTTCTTT. It is translated as CATSRDRQAEAFF.

This clone came up a few times. The CDR3 DNA is TGTGCCAGCTCATCTAGGGGCTCCTACAATGAGCAGTTCTTC. This translates into CASSSRGSYNEQFF. The chain combines TRBV18 with TRBJ2-1, with D possibly TRBD1 on 5 matching bases. This CDR3 region has 14 residues. Per the germline V gene, CDR1 is KGHSH and CDR2 is LQKENI. The V end was cut by 5 bases, the J end by 0 bases, with 8 bases between.

The rearrangement joins TRBV9 to TRBJ2-7; the D is unclear. Germline V CDR1 and CDR2: SGDLS, YYNGEE. V gave up 3 bases and J gave up 5 bases, with 18 bases separating them. The CDR3 has 15 residues. The CDR3 region is CASSGGPSSSNEQYF. CDR3 bases: TGTGCCAGCAGCGGTGGGCCTTCGAGCAGCAACGAGCAGTACTTC.

This clone occurred a few times. The sample carries other DNA sequences with the same CDR3. This chain joins TRBV28 and TRBJ1-2; D not certain. The CDR3 has 13 amino acids. Germline CDR1 MDHEN, CDR2 SYDVKM. V was trimmed by 10 bases and J by 1 base, leaving 13 bases between them. The CDR3 region is CAIGQDFNYGYTF. In DNA, the CDR3 is TGTGCCATTGGGCAGGACTTTAACTATGGCTACACCTTC.

The gene calls are TRBV2 and TRBJ1-5; D is possibly TRBD1 (5 bases). V was clipped by 6 bases and J by 0 bases, with 9 bases between them. Germline CDR1 reads SNHLY; CDR2 reads FYNNEI. The CDR3 is made up of 14 amino acids. The CDR3: CASRGAYSNQPQHF. The CDR3, as DNA: TGTGCCAGCAGAGGGGCTTATAGCAATCAGCCCCAGCATTTT.

This chain joins TRBV11-2 and TRBJ2-2, with 12 bases aligning to TRBD2. V gave up 1 base and J gave up 4 bases; unmatched junction bases: 7. Germline CDR1 reads SGHAT; CDR2 reads FQNNGV. The CDR3 contains 18 residues. The CDR3 DNA sequence: TGTGCCAGCAGCTTAGGTGGACTAGCGGGGCGAATCACCGGGGAGCTGTTTTTT. Translation gives CASSLGGLAGRITGELFF.

The CDR3 spells CASSPGLNYGYTF. Written as DNA, the CDR3 is TGTGCCAGCTCCCCGGGACTCAACTATGGCTACACCTTC. V is TRBV5-6 and J is TRBJ1-2, with a tentative D call TRBD1 (5 bases). V shed 7 bases and J shed 2 bases, with 12 bases lying between them. The CDR3 loop spans 13 amino acids. Germline CDR1 and CDR2: SGHDT and YYEEEE.

This clone is a singleton in its sample. The V call is TRBV9, the J call TRBJ2-1; 10 bases fit TRBD2. The germline CDR1 and CDR2 sequences are SGDLS and YYNGEE. J gave up 1 base and V 3 bases, and 1 base lay outside the gene matches. The CDR3 has 15 amino acids. CDR3 protein: CASSEAGGSYNEQFF. Here the CDR3 DNA reads TGTGCCAGCAGCGAAGCGGGGGGGTCCTACAATGAGCAGTTCTTC. Full variable domain (rest looked up from reference TRBV9 and TRBJ2-1): DSGVTQTPKHLITATGQRVTLRCSPRSGDLSVYWYQQSLDQGLQFLIQYYNGEERAKGNILERFSAQQFPDLHSELNLSSLELGDSALYFCASSEAGGSYNEQFFGPGTRLTVL.

The chain combines TRBV27 with TRBJ1-2; D ambiguous. V gave up 6 bases and J gave up 8 bases, with 16 bases separating them. The CDR3 covers 13 residues. The germline gives CDR1 MNHEY, CDR2 SMNVEV (reference sequence). CDR3 sequence: CASSPAGRVGYTF. The CDR3 DNA reads as TGTGCCAGCAGCCCGGCCGGGAGGGTAGGCTACACCTTC.

The chain couples TRBV5-6 to TRBJ1-6, with 9 bases fitting TRBD1. V trimming: 1 base; J trimming: 10 bases; junction bases outside the gene matches: 9. The CDR3 consists of 16 residues. Per germline, CDR1 SGHDT and CDR2 YYEEEE. CDR3 nucleotides: TGTGCCAGCAGCTTGAGCGGCGGACAGGGGATGTCACCCCTCCACTTT. The encoded protein is CASSLSGGQGMSPLHF.

The J gene is TRBJ2-7, the V gene TRBV4-3, with TRBD1 matching over 9 bases. The V gene's germline CDR1 is LGHNA and CDR2 YSLEER. The J segment lost 6 bases and the V segment lost 3 bases, leaving 3 bases of the junction unmatched. The CDR3 loop spans 13 amino acids. CDR3 sequence: CASSQETGGEQYF. For the CDR3, the DNA is TGCGCCAGCAGCCAGGAGACAGGGGGCGAGCAGTACTTC.

This chain links TRBV6-1 with TRBJ2-2; D not certain. The CDR3 runs to 14 residues. V shed 6 bases and J shed 0 bases, with 8 bases lying between them. Germline assignment: CDR1 MNHNS and CDR2 SASEGT. CDR3 DNA sequence: TGTGCCAGCAGGCCTACTCCGAACACCGGGGAGCTGTTTTTT. Protein sequence: CASRPTPNTGELFF.

The chain joins TRBV7-2 to TRBJ2-7; 10 bases line up with TRBD2. The CDR3 covers 16 residues. Germline V gene lookup returns CDR1 SGHTA and CDR2 FQGNSA. J gave up 3 bases and V 2 bases, and 7 bases lay outside the gene matches. CDR3 in DNA: TGTGCCAGCAGCTTAACCCCTAGCGGGGGCCTCTACGAGCAGTACTTC. Amino acid sequence: CASSLTPSGGLYEQYF.

This clone turned up a few times. The chain links TRBV9 to TRBJ2-7; the D gene is possibly TRBD2 (5 bases). The CDR3 contains 14 residues. In germline, CDR1 is SGDLS, CDR2 YYNGEE. The ends were cut back, 0 bases at V and 2 bases at J, with 9 bases in the middle. The CDR3 DNA sequence: TGTGCCAGCAGCGTAGAAGCGGCGCCCTACGAGCAGTACTTC. Residues: CASSVEAAPYEQYF. Based on the CDR3 plus reference TRBV9 and TRBJ2-7, the full variable domain is DSGVTQTPKHLITATGQRVTLRCSPRSGDLSVYWYQQSLDQGLQFLIQYYNGEERAKGNILERFSAQQFPDLHSELNLSSLELGDSALYFCASSVEAAPYEQYFGPGTRLTVT.

The rearrangement joins TRBV4-3 to TRBJ1-2; D perhaps matches TRBD1 (5 bases). The CDR3 spans 15 residues. V was trimmed by 3 bases and J by 4 bases, leaving 15 bases between them. The germline V gene has CDR1 LGHNA and CDR2 YSLEER. The CDR3 bases are TGCGCCAGCAGCCACGCGGGGCAGAGCTTCTATGGCTACACCTTC. This encodes CASSHAGQSFYGYTF.

This rearrangement joins TRBV27 to TRBJ1-5; a weak D match, TRBD1 (6 bases). V shed 4 bases and J shed 4 bases, with 11 bases lying between them. Germline loops: CDR1 MNHEY, CDR2 SMNVEV (reference sequence). The CDR3 loop spans 14 amino acids. CDR3 nucleotide sequence: TGTGCCAGCAGTTATGGGGGCCAAAATCAGCCCCAGCATTTT. It specifies CASSYGGQNQPQHF.

This clone came up once. The gene calls are TRBV14 and TRBJ2-7; 9 bases are a match to TRBD2. This CDR3 contains 15 residues. Germline assignment: CDR1 SGHDN and CDR2 FVKESK. Trimming at V came to 3 bases and at J to 3 bases, leaving 6 bases not matched to a gene. The CDR3 reads CASSHSGGRLYEQYF. In DNA form, the CDR3 reads TGTGCCAGCAGCCACAGCGGGGGGAGACTCTACGAGCAGTACTTC.

V and J are TRBV13 and TRBJ2-1, with 8 bases matching TRBD1. The CDR3 runs 15 residues. The ends lost 0 bases at V and 4 bases at J; junction bases unmatched: 2. Germline V CDR1 and CDR2: PRHDT, FYEKMQ (reference sequence). The CDR3 nucleotides read TGTGCCAGCAGCTTAGGTAGGACAGGGTACAATGAGCAGTTCTTC. Its protein is CASSLGRTGYNEQFF.

About this clone: One end of the junction varies from germline; a read error may be responsible. The chain combines TRBV18 with TRBJ1-5, with 8 bases identical to TRBD1. The CDR3 extends over 15 amino acids. Per the germline V gene, CDR1 is KGHSH and CDR2 is LQKENI. The CDR3 loop reads CASSPRTGSDQPQHF. The DNA for the CDR3 is TGTGCCAGCTCCCCACGGACAGGGAGTGATCAGCCCCAGCATTTT.

The chain is built from TRBV28 and TRBJ2-5, with D hard to call. V gave up 5 bases and J gave up 4 bases, with 11 bases separating them. The CDR3 is 13 residues long. In germline, CDR1 is MDHEN, CDR2 SYDVKM. The CDR3 is CASSPPTRETQYF. The CDR3 nucleotides read TGTGCCAGCAGTCCGCCGACACGAGAGACCCAGTACTTC.

The chain employs TRBV27 and TRBJ2-7, with D hard to call. Germline CDR1 is MNHEY and CDR2 is SMNVEV (reference sequence). The CDR3 contains 15 residues. Trimming removed 0 bases from V and 3 bases from J, with 12 bases in between. The CDR3 sequence is CASSLSPQRGYEQYF. CDR3 nucleotides: TGTGCCAGCAGTTTATCTCCCCAGCGTGGCTACGAGCAGTACTTC.

This clone has just one count. The chain is built from TRBV11-2 and TRBJ2-5, with TRBD1 matching over 9 bases. CDR3 length equals 16 residues. Germline CDR1 SGHAT, CDR2 FQNNGV. The V gene end was trimmed by 5 bases and the J gene end by 2 bases; junction bases not matched to a gene: 9. CDR3 coding DNA: TGTGCCAGCAGCACAGCCGGGACAGGGAGTCAAGAGACCCAGTACTTC. This translates into CASSTAGTGSQETQYF.